The present T cell receptor (beta chain) was sequenced within a study of shared clonotypes between healthy human individuals. Study outcomes and limitations: Larger estimated richness was generally recorded for naive subsets relative to memory subsets. The generation probabilities recorded for non-shared clonotypes fell below those of clonotypes shared by all four donors.

This clone showed up just once. Its antigen remains unknown. Each replicate PCR on the sorted subsets used about 220 ng DNA (around 31,000 T cell genomes). Per the authors' pipeline: ImmunoSEQ only sent back junction sequences with no quality scores, so filtering was done differently. Method: immunoSEQ multiplex PCR; TCRdb's copy keeps in-frame clones and lacks some. The V and J calls and clone size come from that table; D and trimming were worked out from the DNA. The sample contains fewer than 1 million clones, approximately 96% of which appear only once. Positive CCR7 selection of CD45RO-negative cells yielded the naive CD8 cells, and terminally differentiated effector memory CD45RA+ cells were excluded. V trimming: 5 bases; J trimming: 4 bases; junction bases outside the gene matches: 8. Germline V lookup: CDR1 MDHEN, CDR2 SYDVKM. This CDR3 spans 16 amino acids.

The chain carries TRBV28 and TRBJ2-1; 10 bases are shared with TRBD2. The sequenced material came from naive CD8+ T cells sorted from blood. The sequence was collected from a man aged 25 to 40 in good health. CDR3 residues: CASSPPGLATYNEQFF. CDR3 coding DNA: TGTGCCAGCAGTCCGCCGGGACTAGCGACATACAATGAGCAGTTCTTC.